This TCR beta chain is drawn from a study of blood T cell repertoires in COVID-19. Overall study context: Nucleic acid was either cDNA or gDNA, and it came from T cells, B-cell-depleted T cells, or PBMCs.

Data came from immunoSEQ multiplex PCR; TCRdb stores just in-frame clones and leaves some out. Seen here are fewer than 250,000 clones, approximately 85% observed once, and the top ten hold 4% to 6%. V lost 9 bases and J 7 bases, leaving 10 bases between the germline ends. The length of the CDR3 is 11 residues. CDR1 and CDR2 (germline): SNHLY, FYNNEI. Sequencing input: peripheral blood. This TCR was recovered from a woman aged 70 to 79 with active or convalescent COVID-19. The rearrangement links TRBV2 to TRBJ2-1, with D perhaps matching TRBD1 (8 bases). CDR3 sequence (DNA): TGTGCCAGACAGGGGGGGAATGAGCAGTTCTTC. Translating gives CARQGGNEQFF.